The clone carrying this T cell receptor beta chain was seen a few times. Its antigen remains unknown. The data originate from a study of blood T cells in healthy people across ages. Study findings and constraints: Those diversity estimates obtained from one million T cells were thought to be underestimates.

Per the germline V gene, CDR1 is SEHNR and CDR2 is FQNEAQ (reference sequence). This CDR3 is built from 11 residues. The V gene lost 7 bases and the J gene lost 5 bases, with 8 bases spanning the gap. Then a second PCR, running roughly 7 to 11 cycles, was carried out with a sample-barcoded 5' primer and a J-beta primer mix. TCRdb reprocessed the 5' RACE reads via MiXCR and lists one record per CDR3 protein. This sample carries approximately 800,000 distinct CDR3 sequences, about 34% of them seen once, and the ten largest clones take roughly 13%. The chain has TRBV7-9 and TRBJ2-5, with D hard to call. The TCR originated in a man between 18 and 29 years old in good health. The material sequenced was blood. The CDR3 DNA reads as TGTGCCAGCAAAGGGCTCGAGACCCAGTACTTC. This gives the protein CASKGLETQYF. Full variable domain (outside the CDR3, taken from reference TRBV7-9 and TRBJ2-5): DTGVSQNPRHKITKRGQNVTFRCDPISEHNRLYWYRQTLGQGPEFLTYFQNEAQLEKSRLLSDRFSAERPKGSFSTLEIQRTEQGDSAMYLCASKGLETQYFGPGTRLLVL.